Listed below are T cell receptor beta chains from one sample, sequenced in a study of OX40 agonist ivuxolimab in advanced cancers. Method: immunoSEQ multiplex PCR; TCRdb's copy keeps in-frame clones and lacks some. Among 65,000 to 100,000 clones listed, around 80% were seen once. The sample here was CD4+ or CD8+ T cells sorted from blood, taken in a trial of the OX40 agonist ivuxolimab. These receptors all come from an adult with an advanced solid tumor such as melanoma, head and neck, liver or kidney cancer. The conserved cysteine and the conserved F or W are not part of the CDR3 here. Each record gives: J gene, D gene, V gene, CDR3 protein. D genes are given only for firm matches.

TRBJ2-7,TRBD1,TRBV27,ASSPYRTGQGDHEQY
TRBJ1-4,-,TRBV7-9,ASSLAKGSTNEKLF
TRBJ2-5,TRBD1,TRBV10-2,ASSSTGGQETQY
TRBJ2-3,-,TRBV15,ATSREGTPLDTQY
TRBJ1-5,-,TRBV5-1,ASSPQPSSNQPQH
TRBJ1-5,-,TRBV28,ASSPPGNQPQH
TRBJ1-2,-,TRBV18,ASSPGTGNYGYT
TRBJ1-4,-,TRBV7-9,ASSPTGTKNEKLF
TRBJ1-2,-,TRBV5-8,ASSLTSGYGYT
TRBJ2-6,-,TRBV7-2,ASRWDGPGANVLT
TRBJ2-5,-,TRBV19,ASSLTHKETQY
TRBJ2-1,-,TRBV7-8,ASSSGGYEQF
TRBJ1-6,-,TRBV2,ASSASNNSPLH
TRBJ2-1,TRBD2,TRBV6-1,AEAGGLANEQF
TRBJ2-2,-,TRBV5-1,ASSSGNTRLGELF
TRBJ2-4,TRBD1,TRBV10-1,ASSDRGLKNIQY
TRBJ1-1,-,TRBV6-5,ASSLRTASEAF
TRBJ2-5,-,TRBV6-1,ASSAGDGGGETQY
TRBJ1-5,-,TRBV7-2,ASSLGDGVSNQPQH
-,-,TRBV28,ASSGIPWGVVYEQY
TRBJ2-5,-,TRBV6-5,ASSYTGRETQY
TRBJ2-7,-,TRBV7-9,ASSQDRRVEQY
TRBJ2-2,-,TRBV25-1,ASRARRTGELF
TRBJ2-1,-,TRBV10-3,AIRTTSRTHNEQF
TRBJ2-2,-,TRBV14,ASSQEFGTPVKLF
TRBJ1-2,TRBD1,TRBV7-8,ASSQARGWTGAGYT
TRBJ2-2,-,TRBV15,ATSRERGPTGELF
TRBJ1-2,-,TRBV19,ASGFRDRRQANYGYT
TRBJ2-1,-,TRBV27,AATSTRDLYNEQF
TRBJ1-1,-,TRBV4-1,ASSQDPPGLNTEAF
TRBJ1-1,-,TRBV19,ASSNRQDALRNTEAF
TRBJ1-2,TRBD1,TRBV7-2,ASSPRDSFFDYGYT
TRBJ2-1,-,TRBV10-3,AISAVGQLNEQF
TRBJ2-7,-,TRBV10-3,AISDYPEQY
TRBJ1-2,-,TRBV6-5,ASSWGRGYGYT
TRBJ1-5,-,TRBV25-1,ASSEYNQPQH
TRBJ1-4,-,TRBV4-1,ASSQEQQAYNEKLF
TRBJ2-3,-,TRBV6-4,ASSGSGTDTQY
TRBJ2-1,-,TRBV25-1,ASSELFGTPLI
TRBJ1-2,-,TRBV4-2,ASSRQGTGLANYGYT
TRBJ2-1,TRBD1,TRBV14,ASSLYRGTYNEQF
TRBJ2-1,-,TRBV9,ASSVEGEGLILNEQF
TRBJ1-5,-,TRBV7-8,ASTPTRLGDQPQH
TRBJ2-2,TRBD1,TRBV5-1,ASRLTGDYTGELF